These 22 T cell receptor beta chains were sequenced from one sample in a study of cytomegalovirus exposure and HLA in healthy donors. Primers included in the PCR were 60 Vbeta and 13 Jbeta primers. Only in-frame clones appear in the TCRdb table, and some are missing; sequencing was by immunoSEQ multiplex PCR. In the table there are over 120,000 clones, 60% to 80% of which are singletons. Sequenced sample: PBMCs. These receptors all come from a male donor in good health and CMV-seronegative.

This clone appeared a single time. The V call is TRBV2, the J call TRBJ1-4, with D hard to call. V was pared by 8 bases and J by 0 bases, with 10 bases between. The germline V gene has CDR1 SNHLY and CDR2 FYNNEI. The CDR3 consists of 14 residues. The chain's CDR3 is CASSETATNEKLFF. CDR3 coding DNA: TGTGCCAGCTCGGAGACTGCAACTAATGAAAAACTGTTTTTT.

This clone was recorded only once. V and J are TRBV6-6 and TRBJ2-1; 7 nucleotides align to TRBD1. Germline loops: CDR1 MNHNY, CDR2 SVGAGI (reference sequence). The CDR3 runs to 13 residues. V lost 4 bases, J lost 9 bases, and 6 bases stayed unmatched. The CDR3 DNA is TGTGCCAGCAGTTTCCGACAGGGCAGTGAGCAGTTCTTC. Amino acids: CASSFRQGSEQFF.

The rearrangement joins TRBV6-4 to TRBJ2-1; 11 bases map to TRBD2. Germline-derived CDR1 and CDR2 are MRHNA and SNTAGT. J gave up 8 bases and V 5 bases, and 8 bases lay outside the gene matches. The CDR3 has 15 residues. CDR3 amino acids: CASSLAGGLSDEQFF. In DNA, the CDR3 is TGTGCCAGCAGTTTAGCGGGAGGGCTCTCTGATGAGCAGTTCTTC.

The chain has TRBV5-1 and TRBJ2-7; TRBD2 might be the D (6 bases). The germline gives CDR1 SGHRS, CDR2 YFSETQ. The CDR3 covers 13 residues. V lost 5 bases and J 5 bases, leaving 14 bases between the germline ends. The CDR3 reads CASRPGLSHEQYF. As DNA, the CDR3 is TGCGCCAGCAGGCCGGGACTCAGCCACGAGCAGTACTTC.

The gene calls are TRBV5-1 and TRBJ1-4, with TRBD1 matching 8 bases. V lost 4 bases, J lost 8 bases, and 7 bases stayed unmatched. Germline CDR1 reads SGHRS; CDR2 reads YFSETQ. The CDR3 extends over 14 amino acids. This CDR3 is CASSVGQGGEKLFF. The CDR3 coding sequence is TGCGCCAGCAGCGTAGGACAGGGCGGGGAAAAACTGTTTTTT.

V is TRBV1 and J is TRBJ2-2; TRBD2 is the table's D call and was not checked against the DNA. TRBV1 constitutes a pseudogene. The CDR3 covers 15 residues. The CDR3 DNA sequence: TGCACCAGCAGCCGGACTAGCGGGAACACCGGGGAGCTGTTTTTT. Encoded protein: CTSSRTSGNTGELFF.

This rearrangement joins TRBV15 to TRBJ1-1; the match to TRBD1 covers 9 bases. Germline assignment: CDR1 LNHNV and CDR2 YYDKDF (reference sequence). This CDR3 region has 15 residues. After removal of 0 bases from V and 4 bases from J, the junction contained 3 bases not matched to a gene. This chain's CDR3 is CATSRDGTGSTEAFF. The CDR3 DNA sequence: TGTGCCACCAGCAGAGATGGGACAGGGAGCACTGAAGCTTTCTTT.

V gene TRBV11-2 combines with J gene TRBJ2-5; 8 bases line up with TRBD2. The CDR3 has 17 amino acids. Trimming cost V 3 bases and J 1 base; bases outside gene matches: 10. CDR1 and CDR2 from the germline V gene are SGHAT and FQNNGV. The CDR3 DNA follows: TGTGCCAGCAGCTTCCTCCCAGCGGGGGATCCCCAAGAGACCCAGTACTTC. This sequence encodes CASSFLPAGDPQETQYF.

This clone was counted a single time. This sequence joins TRBV19 and TRBJ2-7; D is possibly TRBD1 (7 bases). Trimming removed 5 bases from V and 2 bases from J, with 19 bases in between. The CDR3 spans 16 residues. Germline V CDR1 and CDR2: LNHDA, SQIVND (reference sequence). The CDR3 DNA reads as TGTGCCAGTAGTTCGCGTCGGGCAGGGGGGACCTACGAGCAGTACTTC. This translates into CASSSRRAGGTYEQYF.

CDR3 region: CASSILAPTYEQYF. The CDR3 nucleotides read TGTGCCAGTAGTATACTAGCGCCTACCTACGAGCAGTACTTC. The chain joins TRBV19 to TRBJ2-7; possible D gene TRBD2, 6 bases. Germline CDR1 LNHDA, CDR2 SQIVND (reference sequence). Trimming shortened V by 2 bases and J by 2 bases, and 10 bases separated the two germline ends. This CDR3 is built from 14 residues.

This clone was recorded once. The chain recombines TRBV18 with TRBJ2-1, with TRBD1 matching 7 bases. V was clipped by 6 bases and J by 8 bases; unmatched bases: 7. Germline V gene sequence: CDR1 KGHSH, CDR2 LQKENI. This CDR3 has 13 residues. CDR3: CASSATGFDEQFF. CDR3 in DNA: TGTGCCAGCTCCGCGACAGGGTTCGATGAGCAGTTCTTC. The complete variable domain, with remaining parts taken from reference TRBV18 and TRBJ2-1, reads NAGVMQNPRHLVRRRGQEARLRCSPMKGHSHVYWYRQLPEEGLKFMVYLQKENIIDESGMPKERFSAEFPKEGPSILRIQQVVRGDSAAYFCASSATGFDEQFFGPGTRLTVL.

This clone was picked up one time. The chain recombines TRBV2 with TRBJ1-4; the D is unclear. The CDR3 spans 12 residues. V gave up 2 bases and J gave up 8 bases, with 6 bases separating them. Germline CDR1 and CDR2: SNHLY and FYNNEI. CDR3 amino acids: CASSELREKLFF. Here the CDR3 DNA reads TGTGCCAGCAGTGAATTGAGGGAAAAACTGTTTTTT.

The chain combines TRBV7-8 with TRBJ2-3, with TRBD2 matching over 7 bases. Germline CDR1 reads SGHVS; CDR2 reads FQNEAQ. J lost 6 bases, V lost 1 base, and 10 bases had no gene match. The CDR3 covers 16 residues. Written as DNA, the CDR3 is TGTGCCAGCAGCTTAGAGTCGGCGGGAGCCGGCGATACGCAGTATTTT. Protein: CASSLESAGAGDTQYF.

The V gene is TRBV7-3, the J gene TRBJ1-1, with no clear D. From germline, CDR1 is SGHTA and CDR2 FQGTGA. This CDR3 is 13 amino acids long. V was trimmed by 2 bases and J by 1 base, leaving 5 bases between them. This CDR3 reads CASSLYRNTEAFF. Written as DNA, the CDR3 is TGTGCCAGCAGCTTATACAGGAACACTGAAGCTTTCTTT.

In regard to this clone: Other DNA sequences in this sample translate to the same CDR3. The chain has TRBV11-2 and TRBJ1-5, with D unresolved. Germline V lookup: CDR1 SGHAT, CDR2 FQNNGV. V lost 0 bases and J 0 bases, leaving 12 bases between the germline ends. The CDR3 is 17 residues long. The CDR3 here is CASSLDPTEYSNQPQHF. Here the CDR3 DNA reads TGTGCCAGCAGCTTAGACCCCACAGAGTATAGCAATCAGCCCCAGCATTTT.

The rearrangement links TRBV2 to TRBJ2-5; 7 nucleotides agree with TRBD2. The CDR3 sequence is 14 residues long. Germline loops: CDR1 SNHLY, CDR2 FYNNEI. Germline trimming cut 4 bases from V and 5 bases from J; bases unmatched to any gene: 7. CDR3 region: CASSGEGLGETQYF. The CDR3, as DNA: TGTGCCAGCAGTGGGGAGGGCCTTGGGGAGACCCAGTACTTC.

This chain connects TRBV2 to TRBJ1-1; possible D gene TRBD1, 5 bases. V lost 6 bases and J 13 bases, leaving 18 bases between the germline ends. The CDR3 loop spans 12 amino acids. CDR1 SNHLY and CDR2 FYNNEI come from the germline V gene. CDR3 sequence (DNA): TGTGCCAGCAGAGGGGCCCTAGGACGTGTTTTCTTT. Translated: CASRGALGRVFF.

Of note for this clone: At one of its ends the junction is not consistent with the germline gene, which may arise from a read error. The CDR3 protein is CASSAVAEAFF. Written as DNA, the CDR3 is TGTGCCAGCAGTGCCGTTGCTGAAGCCTTCTTT. This rearrangement joins TRBV6-6 to TRBJ1-1; D remains ambiguous. Germline V gene sequence: CDR1 MNHNY, CDR2 SVGAGI (reference sequence). The CDR3 consists of 11 residues.

With respect to this clone: A junction end diverges from the germline sequence, so it may reflect a read error. J is TRBJ2-4 and V is TRBV6-5; TRBD1 matches at 7 bases. The germline CDR1 and CDR2 sequences are MNHEY and SVGAGI. The CDR3 runs to 12 residues. The CDR3 protein is CASSPQGNSQYF. The CDR3 DNA reads as TGTGCCAGCAGCCCACAGGGGAACAGTCAGTACTTC.

The rearrangement uses TRBV10-1 and TRBJ2-2; TRBD1 agrees at 8 bases. Per the germline V gene, CDR1 is WNHNN and CDR2 is SYGVQD (reference sequence). The trim removed 1 base at V and 2 bases at J, leaving 9 bases unmatched. CDR3 length: 18 amino acids. The CDR3 here is CASSEFWTGPSNTGELFF. CDR3 coding DNA: TGCGCCAGCAGTGAGTTTTGGACAGGGCCTTCTAACACCGGGGAGCTGTTTTTT.

The V and J genes are TRBV23-1 and TRBJ1-4; D is perhaps TRBD1 (5 bases). TRBV23-1 carries the ORF label, with uncertain function. The CDR3 spans 14 residues. The ends were cut back, 2 bases at V and 6 bases at J, with 10 bases in the middle. Written as DNA, the CDR3 is TGCGCCAGCAGTCAACAGGGAAAGGATGAAAAACTGTTTTTT. Encoded protein: CASSQQGKDEKLFF.

The genes are TRBV19 and TRBJ2-7; the match to TRBD2 covers 7 bases. The CDR3 consists of 15 residues. Germline CDR1 reads LNHDA; CDR2 reads SQIVND (reference sequence). The V and J ends lost 5 bases and 6 bases, in that order; junction bases with no gene match: 13. Written as DNA, the CDR3 is TGTGCCAGTAGTCGGGCGGCGGGGGAGTACTCCGAGCAGTACTTC. The encoded protein is CASSRAAGEYSEQYF.